This T cell receptor (beta chain) was sequenced in a study of shared clonotypes between healthy human individuals. Across the whole study: Plates per donor: three CD4 naive, three CD4 memory, two CD8 naive, one CD8 memory.

A remark on this clone: Its antigen is not known.

Sequenced by immunoSEQ multiplex PCR; TCRdb stores in-frame clones only, minus some. This table has some 2.1 million clones, just under 95% appearing once. The CDR3 has 18 amino acids. Germline values: CDR1 SGHRS, CDR2 YFSETQ. The V gene lost 0 bases and the J gene lost 0 bases, with 18 bases spanning the gap. CD45RO-negative, CCR7-positively selected cells formed the naive CD8 fraction, excluding terminally differentiated effector memory CD45RA+ cells. Study outcomes and limitations: Generation probabilities of non-shared clonotypes were lower (relative to those shared by all four donors).

The chain links TRBV5-1 to TRBJ1-1, with TRBD1 as a possible D gene (5 bases). The sequenced material came from naive CD8+ T cells from PBMCs. The sequence derives from a man younger than 35 in good health. Some clones in this sample may be carry-over from other donors' samples. The CDR3 nucleotides read TGCGCCAGCAGCTTGGCGGGAGGAGGGGTGCGTCTGAACACTGAAGCTTTCTTT. It specifies CASSLAGGGVRLNTEAFF.